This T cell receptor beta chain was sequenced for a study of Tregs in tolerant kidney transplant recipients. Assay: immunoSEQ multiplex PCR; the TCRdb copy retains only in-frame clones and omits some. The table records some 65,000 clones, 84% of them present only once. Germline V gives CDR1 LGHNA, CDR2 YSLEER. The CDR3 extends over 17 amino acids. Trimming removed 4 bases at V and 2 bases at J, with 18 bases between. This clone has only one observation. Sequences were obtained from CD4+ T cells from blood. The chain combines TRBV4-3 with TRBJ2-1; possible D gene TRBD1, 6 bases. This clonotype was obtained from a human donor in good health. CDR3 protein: CASSRYQSTGTYNEQFF. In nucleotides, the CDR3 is TGCGCCAGCAGCCGCTACCAAAGCACAGGGACCTACAATGAGCAGTTCTTC.